This TCR beta chain comes out of a study of blood T cell repertoires in COVID-19. The overall study: Donors in the United States, Italy and Spain gave samples during acute or convalescent COVID-19. In each case, the material was cDNA or gDNA derived from T cells, B-cell-depleted T cells, or PBMCs.

In the authors' workflow: Using reference gene primer amplification, nucleated cell counts were estimated. Profiling relied on immunoSEQ multiplex PCR, and the TCRdb table lists in-frame clones only, not all of them. The V and J calls and clone size come from that table; D and trimming were worked out from the DNA. Found here are roughly 150,000 clones, 88% of them singletons; the top ten hold roughly 2%. This CDR3 region has 13 residues. Trimming cost V 1 base and J 4 bases, with 7 bases left between them. Per germline, CDR1 LGHNA and CDR2 YSLEER. The gene calls are TRBV4-3 and TRBJ1-1; D unclear. This sequence was found in a man aged 50-59 years who had recovered from COVID-19. The sample consisted of peripheral blood. The CDR3 here is CASSQAVSTEAFF. In DNA form, the CDR3 reads TGCGCCAGCAGCCAAGCCGTGAGCACTGAAGCTTTCTTT.